What follows are 9 T cell receptor beta chains derived from one specimen sequenced in a study of cytomegalovirus exposure and HLA in healthy donors. PCR involved 60 Vbeta and 13 Jbeta primers. Sequencing was performed with immunoSEQ multiplex PCR; in TCRdb, only in-frame clones are kept and a portion is missing. The sample has 150,000 to 200,000 clones, 68% seen once. Material: PBMCs. The receptors were gathered from a woman aged 18-29 years in good health and CMV-seropositive.

The chain joins TRBV29-1 to TRBJ1-1; possibly TRBD1 for D (5 bases). The CDR3 runs 13 residues. Trimming shortened V by 7 bases and J by 0 bases, and 12 bases separated the two germline ends. The V gene's germline CDR1 is SQVTM and CDR2 ANQGSEA. The CDR3 is CSADRALNTEAFF. CDR3 coding DNA: TGCAGCGCCGACAGAGCCTTGAACACTGAAGCTTTCTTT.

The chain has TRBV28 and TRBJ2-5, with TRBD2 identical over 11 bases. CDR1 is MDHEN, CDR2 SYDVKM, per germline. This CDR3 has 14 residues. Trimming cost V 3 bases and J 5 bases; bases outside gene matches: 2. DNA for the CDR3: TGTGCCAGCAGTTTTCCTAGCGGGAGGGAGACCCAGTACTTC. Encoded protein: CASSFPSGRETQYF.

V and J are TRBV6-1 and TRBJ1-2; possibly TRBD1 for D (6 bases). From germline, CDR1 is MNHNS and CDR2 SASEGT. The CDR3 is made up of 14 amino acids. V lost 5 bases to trimming and J lost 4 bases, with 14 bases between them. The CDR3 DNA is TGTGCCAGCAGTTCTGACAGGCCTTCCTATGGCTACACCTTC. Translation: CASSSDRPSYGYTF.

J is TRBJ1-1 and V is TRBV5-5, with 9 bases that match TRBD1. Trimming removed 2 bases from V and 7 bases from J; junction bases left unmatched: 6. The germline CDR1 and CDR2 sequences are SGHKS and YYEKEE (reference sequence). This CDR3 region has 14 residues. The CDR3 DNA follows: TGTGCCAGCAGCTTAGGCCAGGGACAGGGTGAAGCTTTCTTT. The encoded protein is CASSLGQGQGEAFF.

The rearrangement links TRBV6-5 to TRBJ2-5; 9 positions match TRBD1. The CDR3 is made up of 14 amino acids. Germline CDR1 is MNHEY and CDR2 is SVGAGI. With V trimmed by 2 bases and J by 4 bases, 2 bases remained unmatched. The CDR3 loop is CASSYGTGLETQYF. The DNA for the CDR3 is TGTGCCAGCAGTTACGGGACAGGGTTAGAGACCCAGTACTTC.

This chain connects TRBV28 to TRBJ2-5, with 8 bases matching TRBD2. The CDR3 spans 17 residues. The V gene end was trimmed by 6 bases and the J gene end by 6 bases; junction bases not matched to a gene: 18. CDR1 and CDR2 (germline): MDHEN, SYDVKM. The CDR3 sequence is CASRLDTGTRGSKTQYF. In DNA, the CDR3 is TGTGCCAGCAGACTCGACACCGGGACTAGGGGCAGTAAGACCCAGTACTTC.

The chain couples TRBV7-2 to TRBJ1-2; D ambiguous. The CDR3 has 13 amino acids. CDR1 is SGHTA and CDR2 is FQGNSA in the germline V gene. The V end was cut by 2 bases, the J end by 4 bases, with 8 bases between. The CDR3 is CASSLRQIYGYTF. Here the CDR3 DNA reads TGTGCCAGCAGCTTACGACAAATCTATGGCTACACCTTC.

This chain joins TRBV5-1 and TRBJ2-1, with 9 bases aligning to TRBD2. This CDR3 has 15 residues. V lost 4 bases, J lost 2 bases, and 4 bases stayed unmatched. Germline CDR1 and CDR2: SGHRS and YFSETQ. The CDR3 region has the DNA TGCGCCAGCAGCAGTCTAGCGGGGCCCTACAATGAGCAGTTCTTC. Translating gives CASSSLAGPYNEQFF.

Only one count was recorded for this clone. The J gene is TRBJ2-5, the V gene TRBV7-3; D unclear. This CDR3 spans 14 amino acids. Germline V CDR1 and CDR2: SGHTA, FQGTGA. With 5 bases removed from V and 5 bases from J, the gap between germline ends came to 15 bases. The CDR3 DNA follows: TGTGCCAGCAGCCCGACTCCCTCCTGGGAGACCCAGTACTTC. It encodes CASSPTPSWETQYF. Full variable domain (outside the CDR3, taken from reference TRBV7-3 and TRBJ2-5): GAGVSQTPSNKVTEKGKYVELRCDPISGHTALYWYRQSLGQGPEFLIYFQGTGAADDSGLPNDRFFAVRPEGSVSTLKIQRTERGDSAVYLCASSPTPSWETQYFGPGTRLLVL.